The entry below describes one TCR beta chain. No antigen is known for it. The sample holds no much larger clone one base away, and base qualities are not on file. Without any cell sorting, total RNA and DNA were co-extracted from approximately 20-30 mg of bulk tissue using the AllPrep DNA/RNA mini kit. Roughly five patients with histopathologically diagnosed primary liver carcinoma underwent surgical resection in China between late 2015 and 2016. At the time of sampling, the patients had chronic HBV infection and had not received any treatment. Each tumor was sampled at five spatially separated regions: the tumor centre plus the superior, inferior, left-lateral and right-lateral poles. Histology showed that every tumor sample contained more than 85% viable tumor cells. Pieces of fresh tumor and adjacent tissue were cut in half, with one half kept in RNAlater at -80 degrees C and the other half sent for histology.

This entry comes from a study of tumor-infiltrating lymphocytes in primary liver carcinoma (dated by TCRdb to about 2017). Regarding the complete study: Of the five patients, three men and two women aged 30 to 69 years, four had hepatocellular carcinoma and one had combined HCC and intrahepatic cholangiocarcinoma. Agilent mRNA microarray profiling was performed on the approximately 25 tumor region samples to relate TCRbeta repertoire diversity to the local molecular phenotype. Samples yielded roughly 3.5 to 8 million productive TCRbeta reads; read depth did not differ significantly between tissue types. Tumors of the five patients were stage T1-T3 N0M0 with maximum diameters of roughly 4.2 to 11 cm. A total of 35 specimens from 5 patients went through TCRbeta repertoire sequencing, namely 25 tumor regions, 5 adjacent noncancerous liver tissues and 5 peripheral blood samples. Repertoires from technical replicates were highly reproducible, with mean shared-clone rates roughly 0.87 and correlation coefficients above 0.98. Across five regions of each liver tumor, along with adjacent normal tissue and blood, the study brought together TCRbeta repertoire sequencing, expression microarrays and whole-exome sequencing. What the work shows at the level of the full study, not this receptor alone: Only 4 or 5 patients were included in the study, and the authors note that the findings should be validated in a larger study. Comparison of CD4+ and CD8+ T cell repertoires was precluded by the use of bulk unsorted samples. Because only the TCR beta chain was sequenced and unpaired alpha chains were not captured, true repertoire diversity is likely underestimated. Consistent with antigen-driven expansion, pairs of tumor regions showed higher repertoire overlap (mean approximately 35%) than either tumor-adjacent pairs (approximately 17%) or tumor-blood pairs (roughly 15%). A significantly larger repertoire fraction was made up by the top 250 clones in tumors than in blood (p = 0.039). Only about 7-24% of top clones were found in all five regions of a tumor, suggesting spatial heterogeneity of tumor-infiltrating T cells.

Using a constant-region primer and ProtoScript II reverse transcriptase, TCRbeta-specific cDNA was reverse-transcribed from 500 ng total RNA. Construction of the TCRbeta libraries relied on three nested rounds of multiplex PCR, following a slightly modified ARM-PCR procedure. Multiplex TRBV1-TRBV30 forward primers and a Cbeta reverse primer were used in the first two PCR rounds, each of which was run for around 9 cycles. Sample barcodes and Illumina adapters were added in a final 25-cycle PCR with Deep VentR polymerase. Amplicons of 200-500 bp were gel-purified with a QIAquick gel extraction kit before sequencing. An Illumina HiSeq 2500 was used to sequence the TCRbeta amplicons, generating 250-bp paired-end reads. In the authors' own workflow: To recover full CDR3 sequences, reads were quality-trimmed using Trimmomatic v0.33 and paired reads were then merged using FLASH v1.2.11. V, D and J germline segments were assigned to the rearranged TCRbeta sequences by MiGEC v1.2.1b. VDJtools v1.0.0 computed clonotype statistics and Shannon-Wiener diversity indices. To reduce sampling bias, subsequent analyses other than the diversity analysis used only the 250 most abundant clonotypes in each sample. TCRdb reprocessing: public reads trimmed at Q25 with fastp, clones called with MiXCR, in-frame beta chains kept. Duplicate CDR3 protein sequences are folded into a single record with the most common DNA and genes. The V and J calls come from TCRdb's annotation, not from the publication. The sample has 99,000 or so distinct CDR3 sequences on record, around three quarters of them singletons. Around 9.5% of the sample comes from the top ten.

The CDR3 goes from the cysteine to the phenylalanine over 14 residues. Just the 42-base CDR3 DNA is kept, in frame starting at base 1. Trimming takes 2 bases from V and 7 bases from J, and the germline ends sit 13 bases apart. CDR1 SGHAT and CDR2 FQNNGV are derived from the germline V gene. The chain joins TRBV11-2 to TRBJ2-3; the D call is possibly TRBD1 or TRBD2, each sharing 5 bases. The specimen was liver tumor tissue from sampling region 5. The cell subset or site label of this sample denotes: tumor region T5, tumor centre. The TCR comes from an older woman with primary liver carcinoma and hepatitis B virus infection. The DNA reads TGTGCCAGCAGCTTAAGCAGGGAGATCAATACGCAGTATTTT. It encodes CASSLSREINTQYF.